The present TCR beta chain was sequenced within a study of blood T cell repertoires in COVID-19. Study context: Acute-phase and convalescent COVID-19 samples originated in the United States, Italy and Spain. PBMCs, B-cell-depleted T cells, or T cells provided the cDNA or gDNA that made up the material.

V was clipped by 1 base and J by 11 bases; unmatched bases: 18. The CDR3 length is 17 residues. Germline V gene data show CDR1 as MNHNS and CDR2 as SASEGT. Authors' processing steps: Researchers report that nucleated cell counts were estimated from reference gene primer amplification. Clones were sequenced by immunoSEQ multiplex PCR, and TCRdb holds only the in-frame ones, with some missing. V, J and clone size are those of that table, while D and trimming were read from the DNA. The table lists about 220,000 clones, 65% to 85% of them singletons. The chain recombines TRBV6-1 with TRBJ2-7, with 9 bases that match TRBD2. Sequenced input: peripheral blood. The sequence was obtained from a woman aged 60-75 years with acute or convalescent COVID-19. In DNA form, the CDR3 reads TGTGCCAGCAGTGAAGTACCGTCGAGCGGGGGGAAGCTTGGGAAGTACTTC. This codes for CASSEVPSSGGKLGKYF.